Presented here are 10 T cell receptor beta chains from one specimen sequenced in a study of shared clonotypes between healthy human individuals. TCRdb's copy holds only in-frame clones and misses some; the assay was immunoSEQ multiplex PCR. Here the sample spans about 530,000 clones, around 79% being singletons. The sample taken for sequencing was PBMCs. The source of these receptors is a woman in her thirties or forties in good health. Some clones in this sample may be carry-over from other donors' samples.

The CDR3: CASSLQAGPGYEQYF. The CDR3 nucleotides are TGTGCCAGCAGCCTCCAGGCGGGGCCGGGCTACGAGCAGTACTTC. The V call is TRBV7-3, the J call TRBJ2-7; maybe TRBD2 (6 bases). V lost 5 bases and J 3 bases, leaving 17 bases between the germline ends. This CDR3 region has 15 residues. Germline V CDR1 and CDR2: SGHTA, FQGTGA.

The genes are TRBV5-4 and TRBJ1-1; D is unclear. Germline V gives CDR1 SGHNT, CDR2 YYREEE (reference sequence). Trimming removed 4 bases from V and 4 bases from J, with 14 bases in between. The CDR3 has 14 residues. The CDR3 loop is CASSEDPGSTEAFF. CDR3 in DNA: TGTGCCAGCAGCGAGGACCCGGGTAGCACTGAAGCTTTCTTT.

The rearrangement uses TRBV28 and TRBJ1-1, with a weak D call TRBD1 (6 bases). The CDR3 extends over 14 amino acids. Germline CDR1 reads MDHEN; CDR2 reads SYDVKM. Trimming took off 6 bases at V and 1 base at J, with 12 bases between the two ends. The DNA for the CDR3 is TGTGCCAGCAGGGCGGGGGGACAGAACACTGAAGCTTTCTTT. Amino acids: CASRAGGQNTEAFF.

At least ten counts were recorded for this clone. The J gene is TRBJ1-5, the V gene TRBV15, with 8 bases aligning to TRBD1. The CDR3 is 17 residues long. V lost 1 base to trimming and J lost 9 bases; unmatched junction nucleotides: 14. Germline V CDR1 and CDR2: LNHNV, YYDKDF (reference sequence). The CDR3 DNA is TGTGCCACCAGCAGAGGCTTTCAGGACAGGGACCTACGGCCCCAGCATTTT. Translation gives CATSRGFQDRDLRPQHF.

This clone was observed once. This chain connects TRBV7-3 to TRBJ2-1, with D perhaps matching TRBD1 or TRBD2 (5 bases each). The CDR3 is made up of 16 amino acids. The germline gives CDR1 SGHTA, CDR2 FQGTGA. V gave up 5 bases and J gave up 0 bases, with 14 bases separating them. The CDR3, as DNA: TGTGCCAGCAGCCCCCCCGAAGGGACCTCCTACAATGAGCAGTTCTTC. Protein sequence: CASSPPEGTSYNEQFF.

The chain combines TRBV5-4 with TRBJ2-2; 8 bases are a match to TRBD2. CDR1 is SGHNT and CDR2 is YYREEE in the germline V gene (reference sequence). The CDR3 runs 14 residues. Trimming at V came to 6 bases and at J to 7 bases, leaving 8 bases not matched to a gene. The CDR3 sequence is CASTPGLVGGELFF. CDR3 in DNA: TGTGCCAGCACCCCGGGACTAGTTGGCGGGGAGCTGTTTTTT.

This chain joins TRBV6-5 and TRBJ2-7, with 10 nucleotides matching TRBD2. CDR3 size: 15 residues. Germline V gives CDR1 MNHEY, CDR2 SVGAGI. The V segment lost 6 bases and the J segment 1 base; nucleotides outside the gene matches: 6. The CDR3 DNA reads TGTGCCAGCAGATACGGACTAGCGGAATCCTACGAGCAGTACTTC. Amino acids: CASRYGLAESYEQYF.

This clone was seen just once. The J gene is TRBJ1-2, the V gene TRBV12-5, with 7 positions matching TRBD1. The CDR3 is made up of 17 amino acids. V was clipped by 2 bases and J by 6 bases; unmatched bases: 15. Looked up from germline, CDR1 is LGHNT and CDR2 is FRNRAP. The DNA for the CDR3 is TGTGCTAGTGGTTTGCCCCTCAGGGGGGAGTTTTTAGATGGCTACACCTTC. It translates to CASGLPLRGEFLDGYTF.

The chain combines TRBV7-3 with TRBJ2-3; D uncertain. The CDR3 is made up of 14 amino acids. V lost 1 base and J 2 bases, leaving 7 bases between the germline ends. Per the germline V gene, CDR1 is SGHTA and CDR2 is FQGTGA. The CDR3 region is CASSLMPDTDTQYF. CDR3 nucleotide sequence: TGTGCCAGCAGCTTAATGCCCGACACAGATACGCAGTATTTT.

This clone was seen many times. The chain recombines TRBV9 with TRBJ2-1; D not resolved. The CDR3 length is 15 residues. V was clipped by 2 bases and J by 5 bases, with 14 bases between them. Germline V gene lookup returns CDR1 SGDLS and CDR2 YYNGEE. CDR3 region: CASSVSGWIDNEQFF. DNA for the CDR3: TGTGCCAGCAGCGTGAGTGGGTGGATTGACAATGAGCAGTTCTTC.